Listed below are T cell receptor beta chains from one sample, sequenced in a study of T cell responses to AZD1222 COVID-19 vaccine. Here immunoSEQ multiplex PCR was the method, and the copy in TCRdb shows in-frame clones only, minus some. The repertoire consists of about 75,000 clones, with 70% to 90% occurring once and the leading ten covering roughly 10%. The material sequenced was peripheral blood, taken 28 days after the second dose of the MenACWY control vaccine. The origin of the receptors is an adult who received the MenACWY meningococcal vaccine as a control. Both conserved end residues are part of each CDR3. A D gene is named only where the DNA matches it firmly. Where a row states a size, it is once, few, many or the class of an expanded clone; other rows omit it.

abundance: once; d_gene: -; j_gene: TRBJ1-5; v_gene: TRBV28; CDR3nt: TGTGCCAGCAGTGCGGTCCTGGGGGAGCCCCAGCATTTT; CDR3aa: CASSAVLGEPQHF
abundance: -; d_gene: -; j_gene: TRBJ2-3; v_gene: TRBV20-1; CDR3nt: TGCAGTGCTCGACTAGTTGCGGCGCAGTATTTT; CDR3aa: CSARLVAAQYF
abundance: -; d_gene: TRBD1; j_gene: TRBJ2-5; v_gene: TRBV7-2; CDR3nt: TGTGCCAGCAGCCCCAGGACAGGGAGAGCGACCCAGTACTTC; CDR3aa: CASSPRTGRATQYF
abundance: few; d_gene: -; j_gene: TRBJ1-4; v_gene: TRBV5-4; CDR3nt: TGTGCCAGCAGCTTTTCCACTGCAACTAATGAAAAACTGTTTTTT; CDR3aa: CASSFSTATNEKLFF
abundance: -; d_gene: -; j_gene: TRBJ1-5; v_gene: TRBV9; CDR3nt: TGTGCCAGCAGCGTCATGGACCTCAATCAGCCCCAGCATTTT; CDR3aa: CASSVMDLNQPQHF
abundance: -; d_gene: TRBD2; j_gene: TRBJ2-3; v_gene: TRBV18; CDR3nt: TGTGCCAGCTCACGAAGTAGCGGGGGGGCCCTAGATACGCAGTATTTT; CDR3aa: CASSRSSGGALDTQYF
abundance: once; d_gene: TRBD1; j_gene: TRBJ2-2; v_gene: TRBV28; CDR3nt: TGTGCCAGCAGTCGTCCCGGACAGGGACGCACCGGGGAGCTGTTTTTT; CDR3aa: CASSRPGQGRTGELFF
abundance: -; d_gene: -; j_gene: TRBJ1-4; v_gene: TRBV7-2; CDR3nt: TGTGCCAGCAGCTTAGCCGGGTCTAATGAAAAACTGTTTTTT; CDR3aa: CASSLAGSNEKLFF
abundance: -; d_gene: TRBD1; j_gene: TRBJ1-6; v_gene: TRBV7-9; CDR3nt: TGTGCCAGCACCTCGGGGACAGGGGATTCACCCCTCCACTTT; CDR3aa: CASTSGTGDSPLHF
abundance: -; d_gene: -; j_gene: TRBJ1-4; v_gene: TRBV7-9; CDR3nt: TGTGCCAGCAGCTTACAAGGAAGGGAAAAACTGTTTTTT; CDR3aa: CASSLQGREKLFF
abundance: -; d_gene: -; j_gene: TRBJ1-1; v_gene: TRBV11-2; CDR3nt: TGTGCCAGCAGCTCCCAGGGATTCACTGAAGCTTTCTTT; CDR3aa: CASSSQGFTEAFF
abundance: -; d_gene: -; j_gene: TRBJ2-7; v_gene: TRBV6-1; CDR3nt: TGTGCCAGCAGTGAGTTCTACGAGCAGTACTTC; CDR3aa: CASSEFYEQYF
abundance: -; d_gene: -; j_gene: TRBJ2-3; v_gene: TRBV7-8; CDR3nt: TGTGCCAGCAGCTTAGCCGGGGCAGGGGCCGGGGATACGCAGTATTTT; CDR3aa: CASSLAGAGAGDTQYF
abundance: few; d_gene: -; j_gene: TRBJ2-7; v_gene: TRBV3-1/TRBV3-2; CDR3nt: TGTGCCAGCAGCCTTCCCTCCTACGAGCAGTACTTC; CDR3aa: CASSLPSYEQYF
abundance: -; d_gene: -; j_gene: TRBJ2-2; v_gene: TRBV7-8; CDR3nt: TGTGCCAGCAGCTTAGCAGGAATAGCGGACACCGGGGAGCTGTTTTTT; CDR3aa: CASSLAGIADTGELFF
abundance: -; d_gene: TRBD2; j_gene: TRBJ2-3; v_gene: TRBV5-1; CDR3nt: TGCGCCAGCAGCTTCGGACTAGCGGGGAGGGTAGATACGCAGTATTTT; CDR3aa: CASSFGLAGRVDTQYF
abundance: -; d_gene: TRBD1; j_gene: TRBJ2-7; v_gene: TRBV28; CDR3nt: TGTGCCAGCAGTACACGGACAGGGTTCCCCTACGAGCAGTACTTC; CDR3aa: CASSTRTGFPYEQYF